What follows are 19 T cell receptor beta chains derived from one specimen sequenced in a study of blood T cell repertoires in COVID-19. Sequencing was performed with immunoSEQ multiplex PCR; in TCRdb, only in-frame clones are kept and a portion is missing. This table has approximately 82,000 clones, around 89% appearing once. Sequencing used peripheral blood. These receptors originate from an older man with active or convalescent COVID-19.

The V gene is TRBV6-5, the J gene TRBJ1-6, with 7 bases identical to TRBD1. In germline, CDR1 is MNHEY, CDR2 SVGAGI. Unmatched junction bases numbered 3, after V lost 5 bases and J lost 2 bases. CDR3 length equals 15 residues. The CDR3 loop reads CASSPDRAYNSPLHF. CDR3 sequence (DNA): TGTGCCAGCAGTCCTGACAGGGCCTATAATTCACCCCTCCACTTT.

The chain couples TRBV9 to TRBJ2-1; 7 bases are a match to TRBD2. The J segment lost 13 bases and the V segment lost 0 bases, leaving 10 bases of the junction unmatched. The CDR3 length is 14 residues. Looked up from germline, CDR1 is SGDLS and CDR2 is YYNGEE. In DNA form, the CDR3 reads TGTGCCAGCAGCGTAGCGTCTATGCGGGAGAGACAGTTCTTC. As protein: CASSVASMRERQFF. The variable domain in full, with the rest retrieved from reference TRBV9 and TRBJ2-1, is DSGVTQTPKHLITATGQRVTLRCSPRSGDLSVYWYQQSLDQGLQFLIQYYNGEERAKGNILERFSAQQFPDLHSELNLSSLELGDSALYFCASSVASMRERQFFGPGTRLTVL.

The V call is TRBV7-9, the J call TRBJ1-2; D gene unclear. Germline loops: CDR1 SEHNR, CDR2 FQNEAQ (reference sequence). V gave up 2 bases and J gave up 6 bases, with 13 bases separating them. CDR3 length equals 14 residues. This chain's CDR3 is CASSLQRVRDGYTF. The DNA for the CDR3 is TGTGCCAGCAGCTTACAGAGGGTTCGGGATGGCTACACCTTC. The variable domain in full, with the rest retrieved from reference TRBV7-9 and TRBJ1-2, is DTGVSQNPRHKITKRGQNVTFRCDPISEHNRLYWYRQTLGQGPEFLTYFQNEAQLEKSRLLSDRFSAERPKGSFSTLEIQRTEQGDSAMYLCASSLQRVRDGYTFGSGTRLTVV.

This sequence joins TRBV24-1 and TRBJ2-1, with D unclear. The V end was cut by 1 base, the J end by 3 bases, with 6 bases between. This CDR3 comprises 14 residues. The germline gives CDR1 KGHDR, CDR2 SFDVKD. The CDR3 region is CATSDFLSYNEQFF. In nucleotides, the CDR3 is TGTGCCACCAGTGATTTCCTAAGCTACAATGAGCAGTTCTTC.

V is TRBV6-6 and J is TRBJ1-1, with TRBD1 matching over 9 bases. The V and J ends lost 5 bases and 7 bases, in that order; junction bases with no gene match: 17. Germline V gives CDR1 MNHNY, CDR2 SVGAGI (reference sequence). The CDR3 spans 17 residues. This CDR3 is CASSRLNRGLLPDEAFF. The CDR3 DNA reads as TGTGCCAGCAGTCGACTTAACAGGGGGCTGCTCCCAGATGAAGCTTTCTTT.

The gene calls are TRBV7-6 and TRBJ1-4; D perhaps matches TRBD1 (5 bases). This CDR3 comprises 16 residues. Trimming took 2 bases from V and 7 from J, leaving 17 bases between them. Germline V CDR1 and CDR2: SGHVS, FNYEAQ. CDR3 nucleotides: TGTGCCAGCAGCTTAAACGATGCGGGGGGTCGTGAAAAACTGTTTTTT. Translated, it gives CASSLNDAGGREKLFF.

This clone was recorded only once. The chain recombines TRBV24-1 with TRBJ2-5, with D perhaps TRBD1 (6 bases). This CDR3 has 14 amino acids. V gave up 4 bases and J gave up 4 bases, with 12 bases separating them. Germline CDR1 is KGHDR and CDR2 is SFDVKD. The CDR3 here is CATSDRQVGETQYF. The CDR3, as DNA: TGTGCCACCAGTGACCGACAGGTTGGAGAGACCCAGTACTTC.

This chain uses TRBV3-1 (or the pseudogene TRBV3-2) with TRBJ2-2; 11 bases map to TRBD1. The germline V gene encodes CDR1 LGHDT and CDR2 YNNKEL (reference sequence). Losses at the gene ends were 10 bases for V and 6 bases for J; bases not matched to a gene: 4. This CDR3 region has 13 residues. In nucleotides, the CDR3 is TGTGCCACGCAGGGACAGGGGGCCGGGGAGCTGTTTTTT. This sequence encodes CATQGQGAGELFF.

This CDR3 reads CAWSVQGMGSNQPQHF. The DNA for the CDR3 is TGTGCCTGGAGTGTACAGGGGATGGGGAGCAATCAGCCCCAGCATTTT. The chain combines TRBV30 with TRBJ1-5; 7 nucleotides agree with TRBD1. This CDR3 region has 16 residues. CDR1 GTSNPN and CDR2 SVGIG come from the germline V gene (reference sequence). With V trimmed by 0 bases and J by 1 base, 6 bases remained unmatched.

V and J are TRBV2 and TRBJ1-5; TRBD1 might be the D (5 bases). Per germline, CDR1 SNHLY and CDR2 FYNNEI. This CDR3 spans 14 amino acids. V lost 4 bases and J 2 bases, leaving 9 bases between the germline ends. CDR3 sequence reads: CASSGWGGNQPQHF. CDR3 bases: TGTGCCAGCAGTGGGTGGGGGGGCAATCAGCCCCAGCATTTT.

This chain joins TRBV20-1 and TRBJ2-5; D unresolved. The CDR3 spans 10 residues. Trimming stripped 3 bases from V and 5 bases from J, with 4 bases between. CDR1 and CDR2 (germline): DFQATT, SNEGSKA (reference sequence). The CDR3 region is CSAREETQYF. DNA for the CDR3: TGCAGTGCTAGGGAGGAGACCCAGTACTTC.

The J gene is TRBJ1-4, the V gene TRBV28; 7 nucleotides agree with TRBD1. Looked up from germline, CDR1 is MDHEN and CDR2 is SYDVKM. The CDR3 runs 15 residues. Germline trimming cut 6 bases from V and 1 base from J; bases unmatched to any gene: 5. CDR3 DNA: TGTGCCAGCAGCCCAGGGGGAGTAACTAATGAAAAACTGTTTTTT. Its protein product is CASSPGGVTNEKLFF. Based on the CDR3 plus reference TRBV28 and TRBJ1-4, the full variable domain is DVKVTQSSRYLVKRTGEKVFLECVQDMDHENMFWYRQDPGLGLRLIYFSYDVKMKEKGDIPEGYSVSREKKERFSLILESASTNQTSMYLCASSPGGVTNEKLFFGSGTQLSVL.

V and J are TRBV28 and TRBJ1-5, with TRBD1 matching 9 bases. The length of the CDR3 is 16 residues. CDR1 and CDR2 (germline): MDHEN, SYDVKM. With V trimmed by 3 bases and J by 6 bases, 9 bases remained unmatched. The CDR3 sequence is CASSFPATGGSQPQHF. The DNA for the CDR3 is TGTGCCAGCAGTTTCCCTGCGACAGGGGGGAGTCAGCCCCAGCATTTT.

The chain employs TRBV3-1 (or the pseudogene TRBV3-2) and TRBJ1-5; 7 bases align to TRBD1. After removal of 1 base from V and 3 bases from J, the junction contained 9 bases not matched to a gene. Germline V lookup: CDR1 LGHDT, CDR2 YNNKEL (reference sequence). This CDR3 region has 17 residues. The CDR3 protein is CASSQGAPGQTNQPQHF. As DNA, the CDR3 is TGTGCCAGCAGCCAAGGGGCCCCGGGACAGACCAATCAGCCCCAGCATTTT.

Notes on this clone: The sample contains more than one DNA sequence encoding this CDR3. This chain uses TRBV5-1 with TRBJ2-1, with D unresolved. Trimming left V 3 bases short and J 4 bases short, with 5 bases between. CDR1 and CDR2 (germline): SGHRS, YFSETQ. This CDR3 is 12 amino acids long. CDR3 sequence: CASSSTYNEQFF. CDR3 DNA: TGCGCCAGCAGCTCTACTTACAATGAGCAGTTCTTC.

The CDR3, as DNA: TGTGCCAGCAGTACCGGACAACCCAGTGGGGATGAGCAGTTCTTC. This codes for CASSTGQPSGDEQFF. The V call is TRBV2, the J call TRBJ2-1, with D tentatively TRBD1 (5 bases). Germline V gives CDR1 SNHLY, CDR2 FYNNEI. Deletions cut 5 bases from V and 8 bases from J, with 19 bases between. There are 15 residues in the CDR3.

The J gene is TRBJ2-7, the V gene TRBV3-1 (or the pseudogene TRBV3-2), with 13 bases matching TRBD2. This CDR3 region has 15 residues. V shed 5 bases and J 6 bases; nucleotides not matched to a gene: 7. The V gene's germline CDR1 is LGHDT and CDR2 YNNKEL (reference sequence). The DNA for the CDR3 is TGTGCCAGCAGCGAGGGGACTAGCGGGGTTCGCGAGCAGTACTTC. This sequence encodes CASSEGTSGVREQYF.

The rearrangement links TRBV18 to TRBJ1-1, with D perhaps matching TRBD1 (5 bases). From germline, CDR1 is KGHSH and CDR2 LQKENI. The CDR3 has 13 residues. V lost 2 bases to trimming and J lost 4 bases, with 8 bases between them. The CDR3 sequence: CASSPIGATEAFF. The CDR3 nucleotides read TGTGCCAGCTCACCAATAGGGGCCACTGAAGCTTTCTTT.

The chain carries TRBV6-6 and TRBJ2-1; D is possibly TRBD2 (6 bases). V was shortened by 5 bases and J by 7 bases, with 15 bases between the two germline ends. The germline V gene has CDR1 MNHNY and CDR2 SVGAGI (reference sequence). The CDR3 consists of 14 residues. CDR3 sequence: CASSTAGMGNEQFF. Here the CDR3 DNA reads TGTGCCAGCAGTACGGCGGGGATGGGAAATGAGCAGTTCTTC.